This TCR beta chain was captured in a study of technical replicates of blood from a few donors. Deletions cut 6 bases from V and 3 bases from J, with 16 bases between. The CDR3 extends over 15 amino acids. Germline lookup yields CDR1 SGHVS and CDR2 FNYEAQ. Here immunoSEQ multiplex PCR was the method, and the copy in TCRdb shows in-frame clones only, minus some. Of 45,000 to 60,000 clones listed, about 94% are singletons. The TCR was taken from a human donor in good health. Some clones in this sample may be carry-over from other donors' samples. Sample: PBMCs. The chain couples TRBV7-6 to TRBJ2-3; D remains unclear. The CDR3 sequence is CASSLSGIPTDTQYF. In DNA form, the CDR3 reads TGTGCCAGCAGTCTCTCGGGTATTCCTACAGATACGCAGTATTTT.